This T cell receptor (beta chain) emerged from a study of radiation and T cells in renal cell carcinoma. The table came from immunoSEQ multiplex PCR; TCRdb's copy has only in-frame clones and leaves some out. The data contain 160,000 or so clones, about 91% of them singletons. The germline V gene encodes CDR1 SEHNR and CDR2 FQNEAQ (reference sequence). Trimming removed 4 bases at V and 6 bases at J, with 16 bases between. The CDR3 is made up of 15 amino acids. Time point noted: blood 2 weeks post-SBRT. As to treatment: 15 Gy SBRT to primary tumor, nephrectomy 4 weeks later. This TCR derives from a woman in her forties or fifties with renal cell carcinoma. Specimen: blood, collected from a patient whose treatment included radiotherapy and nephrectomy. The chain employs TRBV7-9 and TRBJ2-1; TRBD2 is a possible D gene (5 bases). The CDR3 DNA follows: TGTGCCAGCAGCTCCGACGCATCTGAGGGCAATGAGCAGTTCTTC. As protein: CASSSDASEGNEQFF.